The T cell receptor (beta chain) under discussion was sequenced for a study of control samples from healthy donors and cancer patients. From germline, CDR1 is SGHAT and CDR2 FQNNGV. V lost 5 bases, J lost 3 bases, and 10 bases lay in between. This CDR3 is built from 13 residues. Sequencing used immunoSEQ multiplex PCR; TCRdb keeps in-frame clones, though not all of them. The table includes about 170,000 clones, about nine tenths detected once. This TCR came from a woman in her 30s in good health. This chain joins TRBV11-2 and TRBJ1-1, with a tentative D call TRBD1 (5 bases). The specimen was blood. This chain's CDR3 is CASSQDTHTEAFF. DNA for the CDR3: TGTGCCAGCAGCCAGGACACCCACACTGAAGCTTTCTTT.